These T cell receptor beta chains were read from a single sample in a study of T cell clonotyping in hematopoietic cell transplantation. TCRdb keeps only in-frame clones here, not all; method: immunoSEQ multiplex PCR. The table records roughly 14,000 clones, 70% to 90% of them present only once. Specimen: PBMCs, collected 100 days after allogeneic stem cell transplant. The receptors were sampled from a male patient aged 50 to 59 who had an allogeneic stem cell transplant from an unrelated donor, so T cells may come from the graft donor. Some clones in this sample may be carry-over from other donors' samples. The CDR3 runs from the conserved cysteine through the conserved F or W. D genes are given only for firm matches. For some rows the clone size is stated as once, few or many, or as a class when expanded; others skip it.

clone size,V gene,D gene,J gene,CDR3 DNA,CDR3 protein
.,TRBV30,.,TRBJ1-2,TGTGCCTGGGGCGGAGGGTGGGGCTACACCTTC,CAWGGGWGYTF
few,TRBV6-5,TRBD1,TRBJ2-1,TGTGCCAGCAGCCAACGGACAGGGGAGGATGAGCAGTTCTTC,CASSQRTGEDEQFF
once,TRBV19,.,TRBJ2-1,TGTGCCAGTAGTCAGGGGGGCAGACACAATGAGCAGTTCTTC,CASSQGGRHNEQFF
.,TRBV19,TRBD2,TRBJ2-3,TGTGCCAGTAGATCCACGGGGAGGGCAGATACGCAGTATTTT,CASRSTGRADTQYF
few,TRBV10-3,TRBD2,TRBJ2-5,TGTGCCATCAGTGAACTCGGGACTAGAGGGACCCAGTACTTC,CAISELGTRGTQYF
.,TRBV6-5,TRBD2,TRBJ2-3,TGTGCCAGCAGTTACGGACTAGCGGGGACCACAGATACGCAGTATTTT,CASSYGLAGTTDTQYF
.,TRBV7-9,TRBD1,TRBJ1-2,TGTGCCAGCAGCTTAGCGGGGACAGGATCTAACTATGGCTACACCTTC,CASSLAGTGSNYGYTF
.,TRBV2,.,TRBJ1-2,TGTGCCAGCAGCGAAACACAGGGATACTATGGCTACACCTTC,CASSETQGYYGYTF
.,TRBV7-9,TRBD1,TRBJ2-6,TGTGCCAGCAGCTTAGCCGGACAGGGCCCCCGCTCTGGGGCCAACGTCCTGACTTTC,CASSLAGQGPRSGANVLTF
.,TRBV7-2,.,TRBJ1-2,TGTGCCAGCAGCTTAGAAAAGGGTGCCGGACCCTATGGCTACACCTTC,CASSLEKGAGPYGYTF
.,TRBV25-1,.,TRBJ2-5,TGTGCCAGCAGTGAGGATGGAGTCCCCAAGACCCAGTACTTC,CASSEDGVPKTQYF
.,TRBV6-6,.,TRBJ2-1,TGTGCCAGCAGTTACTCACAGGGACTGTACAATGAGCAGTTCTTC,CASSYSQGLYNEQFF
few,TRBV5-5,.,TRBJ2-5,TGTGCCAGCAGCTTTCGCTCAGGGAGGCAAGAGACCCAGTACTTC,CASSFRSGRQETQYF
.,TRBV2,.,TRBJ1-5,TGTGCCAGCAGTGCCCCAGGGGCGGTTCAGCCCCAGCATTTT,CASSAPGAVQPQHF
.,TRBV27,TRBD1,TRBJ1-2,TGTGCCAGCAGTTCCTCCGCTGGGACAGGGCCTGGCTACACCTTC,CASSSSAGTGPGYTF
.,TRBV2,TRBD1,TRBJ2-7,TGTGCCAGCGGTGGACAGGGATTCGGTGGGCAGTACTTC,CASGGQGFGGQYF
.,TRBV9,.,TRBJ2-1,TGTGCCAGCAGCCCCACCCAGCTTCTAGGGCCCAATGAGCAGTTCTTC,CASSPTQLLGPNEQFF
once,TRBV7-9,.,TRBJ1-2,TGTGCCAGCAGCATCGAGGCATTTCATGGCTACACCTTC,CASSIEAFHGYTF
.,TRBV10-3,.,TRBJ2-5,TGTGCCATCAGTGAGTCGGGAGAGACCCAGTACTTC,CAISESGETQYF
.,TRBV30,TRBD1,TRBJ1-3,TGTGCCTGGAGTCGGGGACAGGGAATCTGGAAACACCATATATTT,CAWSRGQGIWKHHIF
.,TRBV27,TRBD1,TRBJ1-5,TGTGCCAGCAGTCCGTGGACAGGGGCGACCAATCAGCCCCAGCATTTT,CASSPWTGATNQPQHF
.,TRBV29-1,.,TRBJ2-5,TGCAGCGTCCGGGGGGCAGGGGGAGAGACCCAGTACTTC,CSVRGAGGETQYF
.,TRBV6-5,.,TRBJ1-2,TGTGCCAGCAGTTCCCAGGGGAAGGGGTATGGCTACACCTTC,CASSSQGKGYGYTF
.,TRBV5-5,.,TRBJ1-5,TGTGCCAGCAGCACCGGACAGTCAAGCAATCAGCCCCAGCATTTT,CASSTGQSSNQPQHF
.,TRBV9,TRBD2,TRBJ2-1,TGTGCCAGCAGCGTAACTAGCGAACTATACAATGAGCAGTTCTTC,CASSVTSELYNEQFF
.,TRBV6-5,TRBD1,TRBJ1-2,TGTGCCAGCAGTCTTGACAGGGGGACGGGCTACACCTTC,CASSLDRGTGYTF